The 6 T cell receptor beta chains presented below share a single source sample, sequenced in a study of blood T cell repertoires in COVID-19. Repertoires were generated with immunoSEQ multiplex PCR, while TCRdb's copy carries only in-frame clones and drops some. The sample has around 63,000 clones, 86% seen once; the top ten hold approximately 1.2%. The sequencing input was peripheral blood. The receptors come from a woman aged 80 or over with acute or convalescent COVID-19.

The chain links TRBV19 to TRBJ1-6, with TRBD1 identical over 7 bases. With 5 bases clipped from V and 8 bases from J, the junction kept 9 bases outside the gene matches. CDR1 is LNHDA, CDR2 SQIVND, per germline (reference sequence). The CDR3 length is 15 residues. The CDR3 coding sequence is TGTGCCAGTAGTGAGAGTACAGGGGAGCATTCACCCCTCCACTTT. Amino acids: CASSESTGEHSPLHF. The full variable domain, completed using reference TRBV19 and TRBJ1-6, is DGGITQSPKYLFRKEGQNVTLSCEQNLNHDAMYWYRQDPGQGLRLIYYSQIVNDFQKGDIAEGYSVSREKKESFPLTVTSAQKNPTAFYLCASSESTGEHSPLHFGNGTRLTVT.

This clone has a single count. The V and J genes are TRBV5-4 and TRBJ2-1; TRBD2 matches at 14 bases. Trimming took 4 bases from V and 4 from J; bases not matched to a gene: 4. This CDR3 is 16 amino acids long. Germline lookup yields CDR1 SGHNT and CDR2 YYREEE (reference sequence). The DNA for the CDR3 is TGTGCCAGCAGCATGGGGACTAGCGGGAGTTACAATGAGCAGTTCTTC. This encodes CASSMGTSGSYNEQFF.

The chain recombines TRBV3-1 (or the pseudogene TRBV3-2) with TRBJ1-2; 10 nucleotides align to TRBD1. Germline assignment: CDR1 LGHDT and CDR2 YNNKEL (reference sequence). V was clipped by 1 base and J by 4 bases; unmatched bases: 0. This CDR3 spans 14 amino acids. The CDR3 bases are TGTGCCAGCAGCCAAGGGACAGGGGGCTATGGCTACACCTTC. Translation gives CASSQGTGGYGYTF.

The J gene is TRBJ2-2, the V gene TRBV5-1; a possible D gene is TRBD1 (6 bases). The germline gives CDR1 SGHRS, CDR2 YFSETQ. The CDR3 consists of 14 residues. Trimming cost V 2 bases and J 3 bases, with 8 bases left between them. In nucleotides, the CDR3 is TGCGCCAGCAGCTTTGCAGGGGACACCGGGGAGCTGTTTTTT. This translates into CASSFAGDTGELFF.

The chain combines TRBV3-1 (or the pseudogene TRBV3-2) with TRBJ2-5; D is possibly TRBD2 (5 bases). V was clipped by 0 bases and J by 5 bases, with 7 bases between them. This CDR3 has 13 residues. Germline CDR1 and CDR2: LGHDT and YNNKEL (reference sequence). CDR3 amino acids: CASSQEREETQYF. In DNA, the CDR3 is TGTGCCAGCAGCCAAGAAAGGGAGGAGACCCAGTACTTC.

This clone appeared a few times. The rearrangement joins TRBV27 to TRBJ1-1; TRBD1 is a possible D gene (5 bases). Trimming took 2 bases from V and 3 from J, leaving 7 bases between them. In germline, CDR1 is MNHEY, CDR2 SMNVEV (reference sequence). This CDR3 is 13 amino acids long. The CDR3, as DNA: TGTGCCAGCAGTTTAAACAGGTACACTGAAGCTTTCTTT. Protein: CASSLNRYTEAFF.